The TCR beta chain under discussion was sequenced for a study of T-cell memory formation after mild COVID-19. V dropped 0 bases and J dropped 2 bases, with 8 bases sitting between them. CDR3 length: 14 amino acids. Per the germline V gene, CDR1 is SGHDN and CDR2 is FVKESK. Study results and caveats: Clones contracting over day 15 to 85 were CD4/CD8 balanced, with later expanders leaning CD4+. The pre-infection memory compartment contained some responding clones, suggesting cross-reactive memory joined.

A note on this clonotype: The antigen is not known.

A 5'RACE reaction primed in the constant segment made cDNA libraries of TCR alpha and TCR beta, and these carried sample barcodes and UMIs. One entry per CDR3 protein, called by TCRdb with MiXCR from the 5' RACE reads. The table shows hundreds of thousands of distinct CDR3 sequences, with roughly a fifth occurring only once. V usage is TRBV14 and J usage is TRBJ2-7; D remains unclear. Sequencing used PBMCs or a T cell subset sorted from them (not recorded which). This TCR was sampled from a man between 18 and 35 years old who had mild COVID-19 (a few samples of this study predate the infection). Cell type and time point are not known. In nucleotides, the CDR3 is TGTGCCAGCAGCCAAGAGCCGGGTCCCTACGAGCAGTACTTC. As protein: CASSQEPGPYEQYF. Full variable domain (missing parts from reference TRBV14 and TRBJ2-7): EAGVTQFPSHSVIEKGQTVTLRCDPISGHDNLYWYRRVMGKEIKFLLHFVKESKQDESGMPNNRFLAERTGGTYSTLKVQPAELEDSGVYFCASSQEPGPYEQYFGPGTRLTVT.